This T cell receptor beta chain is from a study of blood T cell repertoires in COVID-19 (dated by TCRdb to 2020 to 2022). About the investigation overall: The collaborator samples originated in the United States, Italy and Spain and spanned the acute and convalescent phases of COVID-19. The prospective study material was composed of cDNA or gDNA derived from T cells, B-cell-depleted T cells, or PBMCs. Deeply sampled blood TCRbeta repertoires from subjects exposed to, actively infected with, or recovered from COVID-19 were included in the dataset. The repertoires were released in a freely available public database meant as a resource for research on the immune response to SARS-CoV-2. The samples were drawn from two sources: the first 160 participants of the ongoing ImmuneRACE study, and 1,200 or so subjects contributed by 6 global collaborators. The sample metadata nearly always contained a de-identified subject ID, COVID-19 status, age in years and sex. Where available, HLA class I and class II types were taken from metadata supplied by the sample provider and were not determined by assay-based typing. The research as a whole found: How much clinical and demographic metadata was included differed by source and by participant, and the metadata was provided uncurated.

Remarks on this clone: The clone's antigen remains unknown. Base qualities are not recorded, but no much larger clone differs from it by a single base.

The immunoSEQ Assay, a bias-controlled multiplex PCR, was used to amplify TCRbeta CDR3 regions from genomic DNA. As for the authors' bioinformatics: Within the assay, amplification of reference gene primers was used to estimate how many nucleated cells each sample contained. To quantify the absolute abundance of each unique TCRbeta CDR3 rearrangement, sequence reads were collapsed and filtered. Productive Simpson clonality was computed per sample as the square root of Simpson's diversity index over productive rearrangements. TCRdb re-hosts the immuneACCESS table, in-frame sequences only. Its copies lack some clones; in the studies checked, an unresolved V gene accounts for under half of them, and the cause for the rest is not known. V, J and clone size are those of that table, while D and trimming were read from the DNA. The sample table lists 100,000 or so clones, around four fifths of them with a count of one. Jointly, the top ten make up about 9% of the sample.

Each collaborating institution followed its own protocols to collect whole blood in K2EDTA tubes. For TCRbeta analysis, collaborators shipped samples as frozen whole blood, isolated PBMCs, or DNA extracted from either of those sample types. Measured from the cysteine to the phenylalanine, the CDR3 is 12 residues long. The read is trimmed to its CDR3 DNA, 36 bases read in frame from base 1. CDR1 MDHEN and CDR2 SYDVKM are derived from the germline V gene. The V and J ends are trimmed by 2 bases and 5 bases, leaving 6 bases between them. The sequencing input was peripheral blood. This clonotype was sampled from a man aged 60 to 75 with active or convalescent COVID-19. The chain uses TRBV28 and TRBJ1-1; the D segment cannot be called with confidence. The DNA sequence is given as TGTGCCAGCAGTTTAAGGAGGACTGAAGCTTTCTTT. Translation gives CASSLRRTEAFF.